The T cell receptor beta chain under discussion was sequenced for a study of CD8 T cells in Susac syndrome. Reverse transcription of 0.5 to 1 ug RNA was performed with random hexamers. Amplification of TCR beta CDR3 spanned 54 Vbeta and 13 Jbeta via immunoSEQ multiplex PCR. MiXCR was run by TCRdb on the immunoSEQ multiplex PCR reads, yielding one entry per CDR3 protein. Seen here are almost 450,000 distinct CDR3 sequences, approximately 85% observed once, and the top ten hold roughly 0.11%. Source material: CD8+ T cells from PBMCs. This receptor was taken from a human donor with multiple sclerosis.

CDR3 DNA sequence: TGTGCCAGCAGTCCTGAGGGGGTCCAGCCCCAGCATTTT. Translation: CASSPEGVQPQHF. The chain has TRBV28 and TRBJ1-5; D may be TRBD1 (6 bases). Germline V lookup: CDR1 MDHEN, CDR2 SYDVKM. V lost 5 bases, J lost 7 bases, and 12 bases lay in between. This CDR3 is 13 amino acids long.